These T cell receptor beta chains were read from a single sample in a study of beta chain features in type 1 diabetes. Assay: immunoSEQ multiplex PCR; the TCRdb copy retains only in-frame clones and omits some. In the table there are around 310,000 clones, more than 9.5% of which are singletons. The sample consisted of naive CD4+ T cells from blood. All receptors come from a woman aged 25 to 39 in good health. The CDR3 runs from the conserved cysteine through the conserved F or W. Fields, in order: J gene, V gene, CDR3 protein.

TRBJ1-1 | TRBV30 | CAWSVYPGGTEAFF
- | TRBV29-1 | CSVRGLAGDRRGHEQYF
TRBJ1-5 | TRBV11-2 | CASSPGGGGGNQPQHF
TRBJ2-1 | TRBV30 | CAWVDSSSYNEQFF
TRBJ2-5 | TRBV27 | CASSLYGSQETQYF
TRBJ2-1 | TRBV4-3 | CASSHVYNEQFF
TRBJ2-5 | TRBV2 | CASSEVPQTQYF
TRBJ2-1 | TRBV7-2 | CASSLDPRTSGTYNEQFF
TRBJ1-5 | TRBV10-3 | CAILKETGPHQPQHF
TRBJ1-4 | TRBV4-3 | CASSPGTVATNEKLFF
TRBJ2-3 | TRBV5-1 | CASSLDLAGGVTDTQYF
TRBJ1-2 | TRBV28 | CASSSGQRAYGYTF
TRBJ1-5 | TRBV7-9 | CASSLGGQGSQPQHF
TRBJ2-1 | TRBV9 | CASCRGDSPYNEQFF
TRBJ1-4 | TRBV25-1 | CASSADRQTNEKLFF
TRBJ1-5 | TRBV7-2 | CASSPGTGRNQPQHF
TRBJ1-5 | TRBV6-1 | CASNRGGNQPQHF
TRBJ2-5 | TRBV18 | CASSTGQLQETQYF
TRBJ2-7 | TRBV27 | CASSPWGRGEQYF
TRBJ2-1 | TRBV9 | CASSTLAWGVNEQFF
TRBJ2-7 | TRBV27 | CASRRGAGYEQYF
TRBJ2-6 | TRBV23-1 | CASSQSGDRGPRVGANVLTF
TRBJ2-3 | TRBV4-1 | CASSRRSSGRALTDTQYF
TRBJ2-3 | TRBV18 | CASSPAGWGVPTDTQYF
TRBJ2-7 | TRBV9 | CASSAGTGSSYEQYF
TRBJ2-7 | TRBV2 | CASSETSGSVSYEQYF
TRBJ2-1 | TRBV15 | CATSRDPPGQGIDEQFF
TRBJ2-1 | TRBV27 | CASRLAGAQQFF
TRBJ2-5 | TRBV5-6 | CASSFRTASRDQYF
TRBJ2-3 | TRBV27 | CASSPLGSGPDTQYF
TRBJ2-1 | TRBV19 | CASSIDTSGSSYNEQFF
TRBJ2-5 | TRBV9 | CASSLGTSGSETQYF
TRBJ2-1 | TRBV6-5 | CASTPQRGSYNEQFF
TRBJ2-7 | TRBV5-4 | CASSTGLAEYEQYF
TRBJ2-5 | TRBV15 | CATSRGLAQQETQYF
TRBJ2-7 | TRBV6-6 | CASQGGTAYEQYF
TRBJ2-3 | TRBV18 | CASSQKGTGRTDTQYF
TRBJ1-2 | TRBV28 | CASSLGTEIYGYTF
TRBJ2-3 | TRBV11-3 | CASSSRTQGTQYF
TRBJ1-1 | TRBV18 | CASSQDRGGSTEAFF